This is a list of T cell receptor beta chains from one sample in a study of cytomegalovirus exposure and HLA in healthy donors. Clones were read by immunoSEQ multiplex PCR, and TCRdb kept only the in-frame ones, dropping some. The profile shows about 160,000 clones, 80% to 90% of them singletons. What was sequenced was PBMCs. The receptors were gathered from a man younger than 30 in good health and CMV-seropositive. Both conserved end residues are part of each CDR3. The D gene is left open where the match is weak. Not every row has a clone size; where given, it reads once, few, many or a size class.

j_call | d_call | v_call | clone_size | cdr3_nt | cdr3_aa
TRBJ2-7 | TRBD1 | TRBV7-8 | . | TGTGCCAGCAGCTTAGGACAGGGATATAACGAGCAGTACTTC | CASSLGQGYNEQYF
TRBJ1-6 | TRBD1 | TRBV30 | . | TGTGCCTGGAACACCCGGGACAGGGGGCGAAATAATTCACCCCTCCACTTT | CAWNTRDRGRNNSPLHF
TRBJ2-1 | . | TRBV29-1 | . | TGCAGCGTTGAAGATCCCGGCGTGAGGAGCTCCTACAATGAGCAGTTCTTC | CSVEDPGVRSSYNEQFF
TRBJ1-1 | . | TRBV5-1 | few | TGCGCCAGCAGCTTGGCCACGGGGAGGGAGGGCACTGAAGCTTTCTTT | CASSLATGREGTEAFF
TRBJ1-6 | TRBD1 | TRBV27 | . | TGTGCCAGCAGTACCAGGGGGTGGGGGGCCCTCCACTTT | CASSTRGWGALHF
TRBJ2-1 | . | TRBV5-6 | . | TGTGCCAGCAGCCTACAGGTGAGCTCCTACAATGAGCAGTTCTTC | CASSLQVSSYNEQFF
TRBJ1-2 | . | TRBV23-1 | . | TGCGCCAGCAGTCACACGACAGTACTCTATGGCTACACCTTC | CASSHTTVLYGYTF
TRBJ1-1 | TRBD1 | TRBV10-3 | . | TGTGCCATCAGTGGGACAGGGGGGAACCTTATGAACACTGAAGCTTTCTTT | CAISGTGGNLMNTEAFF
TRBJ2-1 | . | TRBV12-5 | . | TGTGCTAGTGGGTCCGGGACATACAATGAGCAGTTCTTC | CASGSGTYNEQFF
TRBJ1-4 | . | TRBV2 | . | TGTGCCAGCAGTTTGTCGGGGTTCCCAACTAATGAAAAACTGTTTTTT | CASSLSGFPTNEKLFF
TRBJ2-1 | TRBD2 | TRBV27 | . | TGTGCCAGCAGTTTACGGCGGGGGGAAATCAATGAGCAGTTCTTC | CASSLRRGEINEQFF
TRBJ1-2 | TRBD1 | TRBV6-1 | . | TGTGCCAGCAGTGAGCGGCAGGGGGTAGGCTACACCTTC | CASSERQGVGYTF
TRBJ1-4 | TRBD1 | TRBV25-1 | . | TGTGCCAGCAGTTTCAACCGGGACAGAGAAAAACTGTTTTTT | CASSFNRDREKLFF
TRBJ1-2 | . | TRBV7-9 | . | TGTTCCAGCAGCTTAGGAGTCGGAGGGCTCGGCTACACCTTC | CSSSLGVGGLGYTF
TRBJ1-1 | . | TRBV30 | . | TGTGCCTGGAGCAGGGTAGGGACTGAAGCTTTCTTT | CAWSRVGTEAFF
TRBJ2-1 | TRBD2 | TRBV6-5 | . | TGTGCCAGCAGGAGAGGGACTAGCGGACCAAATGAGCAGTTCTTC | CASRRGTSGPNEQFF
TRBJ2-4 | TRBD1 | TRBV5-1 | . | TGCGCCAGCAGCCCCGGGGACAGCCAGGGAGCCAAAAACATTCAGTACTTC | CASSPGDSQGAKNIQYF
TRBJ1-1 | . | TRBV6-4 | . | TGTGCCAGCAGGGATGACTCCATGAACACTGAAGCTTTCTTT | CASRDDSMNTEAFF
TRBJ1-2 | TRBD1 | TRBV4-1 | . | TGCGCCAGCAGCCAAGATTTCCGGACAGGGACCCAACGTGGCTACACCTTC | CASSQDFRTGTQRGYTF
TRBJ2-1 | TRBD2 | TRBV9 | . | TGTGCCAGCAGCGTAGACCCTCTCCGGGGGGGCTCCTACAATGAGCAGTTCTTC | CASSVDPLRGGSYNEQFF
TRBJ2-5 | TRBD2 | TRBV19 | . | TGTGCCAGTAGTACTACCGGGACTATAAGAGAGACCCAGTACTTC | CASSTTGTIRETQYF
TRBJ2-1 | . | TRBV7-8 | . | TGTGCCAGCAGCTTATCCAACTCGCGGGGGCCATACAATGAGCAGTTCTTC | CASSLSNSRGPYNEQFF
TRBJ2-7 | . | TRBV15 | . | TGTGCCTCCGCTGGGAGTTGGGCCATGGACGAGCAGTACTTC | CASAGSWAMDEQYF
TRBJ1-1 | . | TRBV4-2 | . | TGTGCCAGCAGCCAAGGGGTCGGGTTGAACACTGAAGCTTTCTTT | CASSQGVGLNTEAFF
TRBJ1-4 | . | TRBV4-3 | few | TGCGCCAGCAGCCGCACCTTGGGTGGGCAGGGTGTGCCGACTAATGAAAAACTGTTTTTT | CASSRTLGGQGVPTNEKLFF
TRBJ1-2 | TRBD1 | TRBV2 | . | TGTGCCAGCGGTGGACAGGGGAACTATGGCTACACCTTC | CASGGQGNYGYTF
TRBJ1-1 | . | TRBV11-2 | . | TGTGCCAGCAGCATAAGGAGGAACACTGAAGCTTTCTTT | CASSIRRNTEAFF
TRBJ2-7 | TRBD2 | TRBV7-8 | once | TGTGCCAGCAGCCCTAGACTAGCGGGTACCTACGAGCAGTACTTC | CASSPRLAGTYEQYF
TRBJ2-7 | TRBD2 | TRBV5-5 | few | TGTGCCAGCAGCCAAGATGGGGCTAGCGGGGGATACGAGCAGTACTTC | CASSQDGASGGYEQYF
TRBJ1-5 | . | TRBV5-8 | . | TGTGCCAGCAGCACCCCCGTCCCAGGGGCGCTGCCCCAGCATTTT | CASSTPVPGALPQHF
TRBJ1-4 | . | TRBV19 | . | TGTGCCAGTAGTATGGGCAGGGCCACAACTAATGAAAAACTGTTTTTT | CASSMGRATTNEKLFF
TRBJ1-4 | . | TRBV10-3 | . | TGTGCCACAGGGGAGAGTAATGTAGAAAAACTGTTTTTT | CATGESNVEKLFF
TRBJ2-5 | TRBD1 | TRBV6-1 | . | TGTGCCAGCGAAACGGGGACAGCCCAAGAGACCCAGTACTTC | CASETGTAQETQYF
TRBJ1-2 | . | TRBV6-6 | . | TGTGCCAGCAGTTACTGGCAGGGTGGCTACACCTTC | CASSYWQGGYTF
TRBJ1-1 | . | TRBV30 | . | TGCGCCTGGAAAACGCTCCAGAGGACAGCGAACACTGAAGCTTTCTTT | CAWKTLQRTANTEAFF
TRBJ2-3 | TRBD2 | TRBV9 | . | TGTGCCAGCTCCCCCGATGGTCTAGCGGGGGCCCTTAGCACAGATACGCAGTATTTT | CASSPDGLAGALSTDTQYF
TRBJ1-1 | . | TRBV19 | . | TGTGCCAGTAGAAGTTCCCCAGGCGACACTGAAGCTTTCTTT | CASRSSPGDTEAFF